The 6 T cell receptor beta chains listed next were all sequenced from one sample in a study of breast tumors, draining lymph nodes, adjacent tissues. Breast cancer patients provided tissue from their axillary draining lymph nodes. TCRdb reanalysed the multiplex PCR reads using MiXCR and keeps one entry per CDR3 protein. The sample has over 150,000 distinct CDR3 sequences, approximately 30% seen once. Sequenced material: axillary lymph node tissue. The receptors originated from a female donor with breast cancer. Some clones in this sample may be carry-over from other donors' samples.

This clonotype was detected many times. The rearrangement links TRBV12-3 or TRBV12-4 to TRBJ2-7; a weak D match, TRBD2 (6 bases). CDR3 length: 12 residues. The V and J ends lost 6 bases and 3 bases respectively, with 9 bases between them. The CDR3 nucleotides are TGTGCCAGCAGCCCGGGGGTCTACGAGCAGTACTTC. Translated, it gives CASSPGVYEQYF.

This clonotype has at least ten counts. The V gene is TRBV20-1, the J gene TRBJ2-7, with TRBD1 matching 7 bases. This CDR3 contains 14 residues. The V gene's germline CDR1 is DFQATT and CDR2 SNEGSKA (reference sequence). Trimming cost V 5 bases and J 7 bases; bases outside gene matches: 14. CDR3: CSAHPLLGQHEQYF. CDR3 coding DNA: TGCAGTGCTCACCCCTTGTTGGGACAGCATGAGCAGTACTTC.

This clonotype was counted ten times or more. V gene TRBV13 combines with J gene TRBJ2-7; the match to TRBD2 covers 7 bases. The ends lost 4 bases at V and 2 bases at J; junction bases unmatched: 8. Germline CDR1 is PRHDT and CDR2 is FYEKMQ (reference sequence). The CDR3 has 15 amino acids. CDR3 residues: CASSSLAAPTYEQYF. CDR3 sequence (DNA): TGTGCCAGCAGCTCCCTAGCGGCACCCACCTACGAGCAGTACTTC.

Ten or more counts support this clonotype. J is TRBJ1-3 and V is TRBV20-1; D is uncertain. CDR3 length: 15 residues. Trimming took 6 bases from V and 0 from J, leaving 15 bases between them. Per the germline V gene, CDR1 is DFQATT and CDR2 is SNEGSKA (reference sequence). CDR3 amino acids: CSATPQKYSGNTIYF. The CDR3 DNA reads as TGCAGTGCCACACCTCAAAAATACTCTGGAAACACCATATATTTT.

This clonotype has at least ten counts. The CDR3 protein is CASSLSQGGNNSPLHF. CDR3 bases: TGTGCCAGCAGCTTGTCCCAGGGGGGAAATAATTCACCCCTCCACTTT. The gene calls are TRBV5-5 and TRBJ1-6; 7 positions agree with TRBD1. Losses at the gene ends were 1 base for V and 5 bases for J; bases not matched to a gene: 6. Germline-derived CDR1 and CDR2 are SGHKS and YYEKEE (reference sequence). CDR3 size: 16 residues.

The chain carries TRBV6-5 and TRBJ2-3, with D perhaps matching TRBD2 (6 bases). Trimming removed 8 bases at V and 3 bases at J, with 9 bases between. CDR3 length equals 12 residues. Germline CDR1 reads MNHEY; CDR2 reads SVGAGI. CDR3 sequence: CASRLVTDTQYF. The CDR3 nucleotides are TGTGCCAGCCGACTAGTAACAGATACGCAGTATTTT.